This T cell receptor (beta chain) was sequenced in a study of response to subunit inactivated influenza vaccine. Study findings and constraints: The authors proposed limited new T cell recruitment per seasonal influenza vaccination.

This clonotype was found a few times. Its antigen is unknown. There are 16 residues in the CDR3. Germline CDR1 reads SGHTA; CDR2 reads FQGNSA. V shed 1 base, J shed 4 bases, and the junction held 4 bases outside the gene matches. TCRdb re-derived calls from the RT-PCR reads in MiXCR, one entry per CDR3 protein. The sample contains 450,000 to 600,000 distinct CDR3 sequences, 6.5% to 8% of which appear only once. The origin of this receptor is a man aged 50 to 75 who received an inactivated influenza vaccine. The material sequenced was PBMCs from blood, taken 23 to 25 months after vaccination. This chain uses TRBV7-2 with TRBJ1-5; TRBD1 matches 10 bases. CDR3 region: CASSLEKGQGNQPQHF. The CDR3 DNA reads TGTGCCAGCAGCTTAGAGAAGGGACAGGGGAATCAGCCCCAGCATTTT.